This T cell receptor beta chain was sequenced for a study of blood T cell repertoires in COVID-19. At the level of the study: Researchers got acute and convalescent COVID-19 samples from the United States, Italy and Spain.

Germline trimming cut 2 bases from V and 9 bases from J; bases unmatched to any gene: 10. This CDR3 is 15 amino acids long. The germline CDR1 and CDR2 sequences are SNHLY and FYNNEI. Libraries were prepared by immunoSEQ multiplex PCR; TCRdb keeps only in-frame clonotypes and omits some of them. The data show about 300,000 clones, approximately 85% seen once. Participant-given clinical history determined each cohort assignment. This sequence was found in a man aged 30 to 39 who had recovered from COVID-19. The chain uses TRBV2 and TRBJ1-1; 9 positions match TRBD1. The material sequenced was PBMCs or T cells enriched from blood (not recorded which). CDR3 bases: TGTGCCAGCAGTGAAATGGGGACAGGGCGGGAAAAAGCTTTCTTT. Protein sequence: CASSEMGTGREKAFF.